The rows below give T cell receptor beta chains drawn from one sample of a study of glioma-infiltrating T cells. TCRdb recomputed calls from the multiplex PCR reads with MiXCR, one row per CDR3 protein. The sample has around 93,000 distinct CDR3 sequences, approximately 39% seen once; the top ten hold around two fifths. The sample was glioma tissue, nonneoplastic brain tissue, or PBMCs (not recorded which). The receptor source for this set is a human donor with low-grade glioma or glioblastoma, undergoing nonglioma brain surgery, or in good health (not recorded which). CDR3s include the opening cysteine and the closing phenylalanine or tryptophan. The D gene is left open where the match is weak. Clone size is given for some rows only: seen once, a few or many times, or a class if the clone is expanded.

d_call j_call clone_size v_call cdr3_aa cdr3_nt
TRBD1 TRBJ1-4 many TRBV20-1 CSASRGTGLEKLFF TGCAGTGCTAGCCGGGGGACAGGGCTTGAAAAACTGTTTTTT
- TRBJ2-6 - TRBV5-4 CASRPKQGSGANVLTF TGTGCCAGCAGACCAAAACAGGGATCTGGGGCCAACGTCCTGACTTTC
- TRBJ1-4 many TRBV28 CASKTLGSNEKLFF TGTGCCAGCAAAACCCTTGGTTCTAATGAAAAACTGTTTTTT
- TRBJ2-7 many TRBV6-1 CASSPRQSYEQYF TGTGCCAGCAGCCCCCGGCAGTCCTACGAGCAGTACTTC
TRBD2 TRBJ2-3 few TRBV9 CASSPLAGGSTDTQYF TGTGCCAGCAGCCCCCTAGCGGGGGGGAGCACAGATACGCAGTATTTT
- TRBJ1-2 many TRBV2 CASIENYNYGYTF TGTGCCAGCATCGAGAACTATAACTATGGCTACACCTTC
- TRBJ2-7 - TRBV19 CASSHSGDGVQYF TGTGCCAGTAGTCATAGCGGAGACGGCGTGCAGTACTTC
TRBD2 TRBJ2-1 - TRBV20-1 CSATGDYYNEQFF TGCAGTGCGACCGGGGACTACTACAATGAGCAGTTCTTT
- TRBJ2-2 many TRBV28 CASSLGGNTGELFF TGTGCCAGCAGTTTAGGGGGTAACACCGGGGAGCTGTTTTTT
TRBD1 TRBJ1-6 many TRBV6-1 CASILRTGSNSPLHF TGTGCCAGCATCCTACGGACAGGCTCAAATTCACCCCTCCACTTT
TRBD1 TRBJ1-1 - TRBV20-1 CSARTGLGTETLF TGCAGTGCAAGGACAGGGCTGGGAACTGAAACTCTCTTT
- TRBJ2-5 many TRBV6-1 CASRSGQETQYF TGTGCCAGCAGGAGTGGGCAAGAGACCCAGTACTTC
- TRBJ2-1 - TRBV27 CATSGSSCNEKFF TGTGCCACCAGTGGATCTTCCTGCAATGAGAAGTTCTTC
- TRBJ2-1 many TRBV7-6 CASSLGWMGYNEQFF TGTGCCAGCAGCTTGGGGTGGATGGGTTACAATGAGCAGTTCTTC
- TRBJ1-1 many TRBV7-2 CASSFEAFF TGTGCCAGCAGTTTTGAAGCTTTCTTT
- TRBJ2-5 - TRBV5-1 CASSPPGLTQETQYF TGCGCCAGCAGCCCCCCGGGACTCACCCAAGAGACCCAGTACTTC
- TRBJ2-7 - TRBV27 CSSRFLGGYKQYF TGTTCCAGCAGATTTTTGGGGGGCTACAAGCAGTACTTC
- TRBJ2-2 many TRBV5-1 CASSFGSTIDYTGELFF TGCGCCAGCAGCTTCGGGTCCACCATTGATTACACCGGGGAGCTGTTTTTT
TRBD2 TRBJ2-7 - TRBV5-6 CASSNLGNSGSGEQYF TGTGCCAGCAGCAACCTAGGGAATAGCGGGAGCGGCGAGCAGTACTTC
- TRBJ1-1 few TRBV11-2 CASTPYTNTEAFF TGTGCCAGCACCCCCTATACGAACACTGAAGCTTTCTTT
- TRBJ1-1 many TRBV19 CASSSSGTNTEAFF TGTGCCAGTAGTTCATCCGGGACAAACACTGAAGCTTTCTTT
TRBD2 TRBJ2-1 many TRBV19 CASSLTSGRAGEQFF TGTGCCAGTAGTCTCACTAGCGGGAGGGCCGGTGAGCAGTTCTTC
- TRBJ1-1 - TRBV5-5 CASSFGGSRNTEAFF TGTGCCAGCAGCTTCGGGGGATCAAGGAACACTGAAGCTTTCTTT
- TRBJ1-2 many TRBV28 CASSFGGGYGYTF TGTGCCAGCAGTTTTGGGGGGGGCTATGGCTACACCTTC